This T cell receptor (beta chain) originates from a study of T cell changes during pregnancy in multiple sclerosis. V was shortened by 3 bases and J by 4 bases, with 13 bases between the two germline ends. CDR1 is SGHTA and CDR2 is FQGTGA in the germline V gene. This CDR3 has 15 amino acids. Profiling relied on immunoSEQ multiplex PCR, and the TCRdb table lists in-frame clones only, not all of them. The table lists approximately 110,000 clones, roughly 92% of them singletons, with around 3.5% in the top ten. The sample here was peripheral blood, taken after pregnancy. This clonotype was obtained from a female donor with multiple sclerosis, enrolled in a pregnancy study. The V and J genes are TRBV7-3 and TRBJ1-3; D remains ambiguous. CDR3 region: CASSLGPPRGNTIYF. The CDR3 bases are TGTGCCAGCAGCTTGGGCCCTCCGAGAGGAAACACCATATATTTT.